The 20 T cell receptor beta chains in this list originate from one sample, sequenced in a study of T cells in Graves' hyperthyroidism and ophthalmopathy. Amplification yielded TCR beta CDR3 regions, with RNA transcripts as the source. The TCR CDR3 first-round RT-PCR relied on the HTBI primer set. Using its own MiXCR run on the multiplex PCR reads, TCRdb lists one record per CDR3 protein. The table records some 620,000 distinct CDR3 sequences, 15% to 20% of them present only once. The material sequenced was blood. The receptors here all came from a woman in her thirties with Graves' hyperthyroidism.

This clonotype was detected many times. This chain links TRBV9 with TRBJ2-2, with 10 bases aligning to TRBD2. From germline, CDR1 is SGDLS and CDR2 YYNGEE. Unmatched junction bases numbered 6, after V lost 1 base and J lost 9 bases. The CDR3 has 15 residues. The CDR3 region has the DNA TGTGCCAGCAGCGTACCAGCGGGAGGGCCGAGGGAGCTGTTTTTT. Its translation: CASSVPAGGPRELFF.

This chain connects TRBV12-3 or TRBV12-4 to TRBJ1-2, with D possibly matching TRBD1 (5 bases). CDR3 length: 13 amino acids. The ends were cut back, 5 bases at V and 6 bases at J, with 13 bases in the middle. CDR3 in amino acids: CASSPRGGDGYTF. The CDR3 DNA follows: TGTGCCAGCAGTCCTAGGGGTGGGGATGGCTACACCTTC.

In this sample, this clonotype turned up many times. This rearrangement joins TRBV5-1 to TRBJ2-7; weak D call: TRBD2 (6 bases). The CDR3 loop spans 15 amino acids. Trimming left V 1 base short and J 2 bases short, with 13 bases between. Looked up from germline, CDR1 is SGHRS and CDR2 is YFSETQ. Written as DNA, the CDR3 is TGCGCCAGCAGCTTGCTTAGCGGTACCGCCTACGAGCAGTACTTC. Translating gives CASSLLSGTAYEQYF.

In this sample, this clonotype turned up a few times. The chain uses TRBV15 and TRBJ2-7; 10 nucleotides align to TRBD2. Germline V lookup: CDR1 LNHNV, CDR2 YYDKDF (reference sequence). The CDR3 totals 16 residues. With V trimmed by 4 bases and J by 5 bases, 11 bases remained unmatched. The CDR3 loop is CATSKTMTSGLNEQYF. The CDR3 DNA reads TGTGCCACCAGCAAAACGATGACTAGCGGGTTAAACGAGCAGTACTTC.

This clonotype occurred many times. J is TRBJ2-1 and V is TRBV11-1; 9 bases align to TRBD1. Looked up from germline, CDR1 is SGHAT and CDR2 is FQDESV (reference sequence). V lost 2 bases and J lost 7; bases outside the gene matches: 6. The CDR3 runs 15 residues. CDR3 sequence: CASSLRGQGLNEQFF. The CDR3 bases are TGTGCCAGCAGCTTACGGGGACAGGGCCTAAATGAGCAGTTCTTC.

Only a few counts were recorded for this clonotype. The chain recombines TRBV5-1 with TRBJ2-1, with D possibly TRBD1 on 6 matching bases. The V gene lost 4 bases and the J gene lost 6 bases, with 20 bases spanning the gap. CDR1 SGHRS and CDR2 YFSETQ come from the germline V gene. CDR3 length equals 16 residues. The chain's CDR3 is CASSPPWQGRSNEQFF. CDR3 DNA: TGCGCCAGCAGCCCCCCTTGGCAGGGGCGAAGCAATGAGCAGTTCTTC.

The genes are TRBV14 and TRBJ2-3; 8 bases map to TRBD2. Looked up from germline, CDR1 is SGHDN and CDR2 is FVKESK. The CDR3 is made up of 14 amino acids. The V gene end was trimmed by 4 bases and the J gene end by 5 bases; junction bases not matched to a gene: 5. CDR3 nucleotides: TGTGCCAGCAGCCCGGGGGGGGTCGGAGATACGCAGTATTTT. Translating it yields CASSPGGVGDTQYF.

There are a few counts of this clonotype. The chain recombines TRBV3-1 with TRBJ1-4; 10 bases line up with TRBD1. V lost 5 bases and J lost 1; bases outside the gene matches: 4. Germline lookup yields CDR1 LGHDT and CDR2 YNNKEL (reference sequence). CDR3 length equals 16 residues. CDR3 DNA: TGTGCCAGCAGCGACAGGGGGCGCGGAACTAATGAAAAACTGTTTTTT. Its protein product is CASSDRGRGTNEKLFF.

This clonotype was seen a few times. V gene TRBV15 combines with J gene TRBJ2-3; 7 positions agree with TRBD2. Germline CDR1 LNHNV, CDR2 YYDKDF (reference sequence). The CDR3 covers 16 residues. V shed 6 bases and J 3 bases; nucleotides not matched to a gene: 12. The CDR3 region is CATSPEAGVGTDTQYF. The CDR3 DNA is TGTGCCACCAGTCCCGAGGCGGGAGTAGGTACAGATACGCAGTATTTT. Supplemented by reference TRBV15 and TRBJ2-3, the full variable domain reads DAMVIQNPRYQVTQFGKPVTLSCSQTLNHNVMYWYQQKSSQAPKLLFHYYDKDFNNEADTPDNFQSRRPNTSFCFLDIRSPGLGDTAMYLCATSPEAGVGTDTQYFGPGTRLTVL.

This clonotype was detected a few times. This rearrangement joins TRBV18 to TRBJ2-5, with D hard to call. Germline CDR1 reads KGHSH; CDR2 reads LQKENI. V lost 2 bases to trimming and J lost 5 bases, with 12 bases between them. This CDR3 comprises 14 residues. CDR3 in DNA: TGTGCCAGCTCACCATCGGGCCAGCCGGAGACCCAGTACTTC. It translates to CASSPSGQPETQYF.

The genes are TRBV5-1 and TRBJ1-1; unclear D gene. Germline V gene data show CDR1 as SGHRS and CDR2 as YFSETQ. The CDR3 extends over 13 amino acids. V was cut by 3 bases and J by 5 bases, with 11 bases left in between. The DNA for the CDR3 is TGCGCCAGCAGCTACTCACCTGGGACTGAAGCTTTCTTT. Its translation is CASSYSPGTEAFF.

The gene calls are TRBV20-1 and TRBJ2-2, with 13 bases aligning to TRBD2. Germline CDR1 and CDR2: DFQATT and SNEGSKA (reference sequence). With 5 bases clipped from V and 1 base from J, the junction kept 7 bases outside the gene matches. This CDR3 is built from 17 residues. As DNA, the CDR3 is TGCAGTGCTGGGGGGGGACTAGCGGGGTTGAACACCGGGGAGCTGTTTTTT. Translation: CSAGGGLAGLNTGELFF.

This clonotype has just one count. A much larger clone is a single base away; this may be a read error. J is TRBJ1-1 and V is TRBV7-3, with TRBD1 matching 8 bases. Per germline, CDR1 SGHTA and CDR2 FQGTGA. CDR3 length: 15 residues. CDR3 loop: CASSAQTGANTGAFF. The CDR3 coding sequence is TGTGCCAGCAGCGCCCAGACAGGGGCGAACACTGGAGCTTTCTTT.

This clonotype was counted many times. The chain combines TRBV28 with TRBJ2-7; TRBD2 might be the D (6 bases). The length of the CDR3 is 14 residues. Germline CDR1 and CDR2: MDHEN and SYDVKM. Trimming took 3 bases from V and 2 from J, leaving 11 bases between them. In DNA, the CDR3 is TGTGCCAGCAGTTTCGGGGGATGGGCCTACGAGCAGTACTTC. Translating gives CASSFGGWAYEQYF.

The V and J genes are TRBV6-1 and TRBJ2-4; D is possibly TRBD2 (7 bases). This CDR3 comprises 15 residues. Trimming removed 6 bases at V and 7 bases at J, with 19 bases between. Germline V CDR1 and CDR2: MNHNS, SASEGT. CDR3 protein: CASSQQGGGANIQYF. The CDR3 bases are TGTGCCAGCAGCCAACAGGGAGGGGGAGCGAACATTCAGTACTTC.

The J gene is TRBJ1-1, the V gene TRBV12-3 or TRBV12-4, with 11 bases aligning to TRBD1. V lost 5 bases and J lost 4; bases outside the gene matches: 6. The CDR3 is made up of 15 amino acids. CDR3 DNA: TGTGCCAGCAGTGATCATGGACAGGGGGCCACTGAAGCTTTCTTT. Protein sequence: CASSDHGQGATEAFF.

There are a few counts of this clonotype. The chain employs TRBV11-2 and TRBJ2-7; D remains unclear. The CDR3 sequence is 12 residues long. The V and J ends lost 8 bases and 2 bases respectively, with 10 bases between them. The germline gives CDR1 SGHAT, CDR2 FQNNGV. In nucleotides, the CDR3 is TGTGCCAGCCGTATCGCTCCCTACGAGCAGTACTTC. It translates to CASRIAPYEQYF. Full variable domain (rest looked up from reference TRBV11-2 and TRBJ2-7): EAGVAQSPRYKIIEKRQSVAFWCNPISGHATLYWYQQILGQGPKLLIQFQNNGVVDDSQLPKDRFSAERLKGVDSTLKIQPAKLEDSAVYLCASRIAPYEQYFGPGTRLTVT.

This clonotype was counted a few times. The rearrangement uses TRBV7-3 and TRBJ2-1; D remains ambiguous. The CDR3 is made up of 15 amino acids. V was cut by 4 bases and J by 5 bases, with 15 bases left in between. The germline V gene has CDR1 SGHTA and CDR2 FQGTGA. CDR3 residues: CASSWDGLLNNEQFF. The CDR3 DNA reads as TGTGCCAGCAGCTGGGATGGGCTTTTGAACAATGAGCAGTTCTTC. Together with reference TRBV7-3 and TRBJ2-1, the CDR3 gives the full variable domain: GAGVSQTPSNKVTEKGKYVELRCDPISGHTALYWYRQSLGQGPEFLIYFQGTGAADDSGLPNDRFFAVRPEGSVSTLKIQRTERGDSAVYLCASSWDGLLNNEQFFGPGTRLTVL.

The sample holds many counts of this clonotype. V usage is TRBV28 and J usage is TRBJ2-1; 9 positions match TRBD1. In germline, CDR1 is MDHEN, CDR2 SYDVKM. The V gene end was trimmed by 3 bases and the J gene end by 8 bases; junction bases not matched to a gene: 17. The CDR3 consists of 18 residues. CDR3 sequence (DNA): TGTGCCAGCAGTTTTGGCCTTTCCGGGACAGGGTTTTTGGATGAGCAGTTCTTC. Translated, it gives CASSFGLSGTGFLDEQFF.

This clonotype was detected only a few times. The chain is built from TRBV30 and TRBJ2-5, with TRBD1 matching over 7 bases. The V gene end was trimmed by 4 bases and the J gene end by 5 bases; junction bases not matched to a gene: 4. Germline V lookup: CDR1 GTSNPN, CDR2 SVGIG (reference sequence). This CDR3 is 12 amino acids long. Written as DNA, the CDR3 is TGTGCCTGGACAGGGGGAACGGAGACCCAGTACTTC. Translated, it gives CAWTGGTETQYF.